A selection of T cell receptor beta chains follows, all from one sample in a study of OX40 agonist ivuxolimab in advanced cancers. Repertoires were generated with immunoSEQ multiplex PCR, while TCRdb's copy carries only in-frame clones and drops some. The profile shows about 19,000 clones, approximately 88% of them singletons. Sequences were derived from CD4+ or CD8+ T cells sorted from blood, sampled in a trial of the OX40 agonist ivuxolimab. The receptor set was obtained from an adult with an advanced solid tumor such as melanoma, head and neck, liver or kidney cancer. Both conserved end residues are part of each CDR3. The order of the fields is V gene, J gene, clone size, D gene, CDR3 DNA, CDR3 protein. D genes are given only for firm matches. Where a row states a size, it is once, few, many or the class of an expanded clone; other rows omit it.

V: TRBV6-1; J: TRBJ2-7; size: -; D: TRBD2; DNA: TGTGCCAGCAGTGAGGCGGGAGGTACCTCCTACGAGCAGTACTTC; CDR3: CASSEAGGTSYEQYF
V: TRBV28; J: TRBJ2-7; size: once; D: TRBD2; DNA: TGTGCCAGCAGCCCACTAGCGGGTACCTCCTACGAGCAGTACTTC; CDR3: CASSPLAGTSYEQYF
V: TRBV7-9; J: TRBJ1-3; size: -; D: -; DNA: TGTGCCAGCAGCCAATCCACGGGACTTGGAAACACCATATATTTT; CDR3: CASSQSTGLGNTIYF
V: TRBV23-1; J: TRBJ1-1; size: -; D: -; DNA: TGCGCCAGCAGTCAAAGAATGCGGTCAGCGAACACTGAAGCTTTCTTT; CDR3: CASSQRMRSANTEAFF
V: TRBV11-2; J: TRBJ2-1; size: -; D: TRBD2; DNA: TGTGCCAGCAGCTCCCGAGATAGCGGGACCTACAATGAGCAGTTCTTC; CDR3: CASSSRDSGTYNEQFF
V: TRBV11-1; J: TRBJ2-7; size: -; D: TRBD2; DNA: TGTGCCAGCAGCCAAGGGACTAGCGGGAGGATCCCCGAGCAGTACTTC; CDR3: CASSQGTSGRIPEQYF
V: TRBV28; J: TRBJ2-3; size: -; D: -; DNA: TGTGCCAGCAGCCGCACCCGGGACGTTGCAGATACGCAGTATTTT; CDR3: CASSRTRDVADTQYF
V: TRBV28; J: TRBJ2-5; size: once; D: TRBD2; DNA: TGTGCCAGCAGCCTTACACCTCGGGGGGATGAGACCCAGTACTTC; CDR3: CASSLTPRGDETQYF
V: TRBV4-3; J: TRBJ2-1; size: -; D: -; DNA: TGCGCCAGCAGCCCGGACCCCAGCTCCTACAATGAGCAGTTCTTC; CDR3: CASSPDPSSYNEQFF
V: TRBV29-1; J: TRBJ2-1; size: -; D: TRBD2; DNA: TGCAGCGTTGTGGGGGCTGCCGGGACTAGGGTTCCCAATGAGCAGTTCTTC; CDR3: CSVVGAAGTRVPNEQFF
V: TRBV7-9; J: TRBJ2-7; size: -; D: -; DNA: TGTGCCAGCAGCCGTACCTACGAGCAGTACTTC; CDR3: CASSRTYEQYF
V: TRBV28; J: TRBJ2-5; size: once; D: -; DNA: TGTGCCAGCACCGTGAGGGGGGCAGAAGAGACCCAGTACTTC; CDR3: CASTVRGAEETQYF
V: TRBV7-9; J: TRBJ2-7; size: -; D: -; DNA: TGTGCCAGCGGTCTTGTGCGTGGCCTCCACTACGAGCAGTACTTC; CDR3: CASGLVRGLHYEQYF
V: TRBV10-1; J: TRBJ2-2; size: -; D: -; DNA: TGCGCCAGCAGCTCTAGGGACACCGGGGAGCTGTTTTTT; CDR3: CASSSRDTGELFF
V: TRBV25-1; J: TRBJ2-7; size: once; D: TRBD1; DNA: TGTGCCAGCAGTGATCCCTCCCGACAGGGCCCCGTCGGGCAGTACTTC; CDR3: CASSDPSRQGPVGQYF
V: TRBV19; J: TRBJ1-5; size: -; D: -; DNA: TGTGCCAGTAGTATGTTCAGCAATCAGCCCCAGCATTTT; CDR3: CASSMFSNQPQHF
V: TRBV5-6; J: TRBJ2-7; size: -; D: -; DNA: TGTGCCAGCAGCTTCAGACGGGGCCTCCGTGACGAGCAGTACTTC; CDR3: CASSFRRGLRDEQYF
V: TRBV4-1; J: TRBJ2-1; size: -; D: -; DNA: TGCGCCAGCAGCCAAGATTCTAGCGACTCCTACAATGAGCAGTTCTTC; CDR3: CASSQDSSDSYNEQFF
V: TRBV5-1; J: TRBJ2-5; size: -; D: TRBD2; DNA: TGCGCCAGCAGCTTGACTAGCGGGAGTCAGGAGACCCAGTACTTC; CDR3: CASSLTSGSQETQYF
V: TRBV4-1; J: TRBJ2-3; size: -; D: -; DNA: TGCGCCAGCAGCCAAATGTGGGTCGGGAGTAACACAGATACGCAGTATTTT; CDR3: CASSQMWVGSNTDTQYF
V: TRBV7-9; J: TRBJ1-2; size: -; D: TRBD1; DNA: TGTGCCAGCAACGAAGACAGGGAATGGGGGTATGGCTACACCTTC; CDR3: CASNEDREWGYGYTF
V: TRBV6-1; J: TRBJ1-1; size: few; D: -; DNA: TGTGCCAGCAGGGGGTATGGGGCGATGAACACTGAAGCTTTCTTT; CDR3: CASRGYGAMNTEAFF
V: TRBV6-1; J: TRBJ2-7; size: -; D: TRBD2; DNA: TGTGCCAGCAGTGGAGTCGTGGGGGCGGGAGGCCCCCACGAGCAGTACTTC; CDR3: CASSGVVGAGGPHEQYF
V: TRBV27; J: TRBJ2-3; size: -; D: -; DNA: TGTGCCAGCAGATTACTAAGCGGGAGCACAGATACGCAGTATTTT; CDR3: CASRLLSGSTDTQYF
V: TRBV7-2; J: TRBJ2-5; size: -; D: -; DNA: TGTGCCAGCAGCTTAGCCCCAGGGGCAGAGACCCAGTACTTC; CDR3: CASSLAPGAETQYF
V: TRBV10-3; J: TRBJ2-7; size: -; D: TRBD1; DNA: TGTGCCATCAGTGGGTGGGACAGTGGAGGCGACGAGCAGTACTTC; CDR3: CAISGWDSGGDEQYF
V: TRBV7-8; J: TRBJ2-7; size: -; D: -; DNA: TGTGCCAGCAGCCCAACCGGGACTCTCATCTACGAGCAGTACTTC; CDR3: CASSPTGTLIYEQYF
V: TRBV4-1; J: TRBJ1-2; size: -; D: TRBD1; DNA: TGCGCCAGCAGCCTCACTCTCATCGACAGGGCCTATGGCTACACCTTC; CDR3: CASSLTLIDRAYGYTF
V: TRBV7-9; J: TRBJ1-2; size: -; D: -; DNA: TGTGCCAGCAGCTTAGGACAGCTAGCTAACTATGGCTACACCTTC; CDR3: CASSLGQLANYGYTF
V: TRBV6-6; J: TRBJ1-1; size: -; D: TRBD1; DNA: TGTGCCAGCACCGGGACAGTAAATGAAGCTTTCTTT; CDR3: CASTGTVNEAFF
V: TRBV4-1; J: TRBJ2-2; size: -; D: -; DNA: TGCGCCAGCAGCCAAGGTGGGGCAGGGATGAACACCGGGGAGCTGTTTTTT; CDR3: CASSQGGAGMNTGELFF